This T cell receptor (beta chain) was observed in a study of cytomegalovirus exposure and HLA in healthy donors. The donors were part of the approximately 130-subject validation cohort, which stood apart from the roughly 670-subject first cohort. General observations from the study: The tendency of first-cohort TCR clusters to co-occur in the 90 to 150 validation repertoires emerged from a later analysis. The study recorded 150 to 200 TCR beta chains that were cytomegalovirus-associated.

Germline V gene lookup returns CDR1 MNHNY and CDR2 SVGAGI (reference sequence). V lost 2 bases and J lost 1, with 8 bases in between. The CDR3 contains 14 residues. Points on this clone: Its antigen remains unidentified.

Produced via immunoSEQ multiplex PCR; TCRdb's table is partial and in-frame only. Of about 240,000 clones detected, around 87% appear once; the ten largest clones hold roughly 1.2%. The V and J genes are TRBV6-6 and TRBJ2-5, with D perhaps TRBD1 (6 bases). This receptor was identified in a woman aged 30 to 39 in good health and CMV-seropositive. Sequencing input: PBMCs. CDR3 residues: CASSYRDIQETQYF. Written as DNA, the CDR3 is TGTGCCAGCAGTTACCGGGACATCCAAGAGACCCAGTACTTC.